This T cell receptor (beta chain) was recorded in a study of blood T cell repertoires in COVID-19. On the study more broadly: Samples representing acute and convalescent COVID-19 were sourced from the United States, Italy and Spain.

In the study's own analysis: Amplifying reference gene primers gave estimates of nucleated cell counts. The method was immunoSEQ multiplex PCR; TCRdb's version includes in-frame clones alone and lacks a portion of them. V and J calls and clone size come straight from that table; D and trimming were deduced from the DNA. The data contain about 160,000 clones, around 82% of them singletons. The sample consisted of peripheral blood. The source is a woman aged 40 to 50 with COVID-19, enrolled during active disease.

CDR3 region: CASSFTKNEQFF. DNA of the CDR3: TGTGCCAGCAGCTTCACAAAGAATGAGCAGTTCTTC. The gene calls are TRBV7-9 and TRBJ2-1; D remains ambiguous. This CDR3 region has 12 residues. The V gene lost 3 bases and the J gene lost 7 bases, with 7 bases spanning the gap. Germline CDR1 SEHNR, CDR2 FQNEAQ (reference sequence).